The next 6 T cell receptor beta chains were all read from a single sample in a study of T cell repertoires in cytomegalovirus infection. Antigens for these TCRs are unknown. MiXCR, applied by TCRdb to the reads, yields one record per CDR3 protein. The sample holds about 34,000 distinct CDR3 sequences; about 50% are singletons and the top ten take over 75%. The sample consisted of CD8+ T cells from cultured PBMCs, taken from culture after CMV antigen stimulation. All receptors come from a human donor in good health (CMV status not recorded). Some clones in this sample may be carry-over from other donors' samples.

The rearrangement joins TRBV27 to TRBJ2-2; D gene uncertain. Germline-derived CDR1 and CDR2 are MNHEY and SMNVEV (reference sequence). V was clipped by 3 bases and J by 1 base, with 12 bases between them. The CDR3 extends over 16 amino acids. Written as DNA, the CDR3 is TGTGCCAGCAGTTTGAGCCGTCGGATGAACACCGGGGAGCTGTTTTTT. Translating gives CASSLSRRMNTGELFF.

The rearrangement links TRBV27 to TRBJ2-1, with a possible D match to TRBD1 (5 bases). Per the germline V gene, CDR1 is MNHEY and CDR2 is SMNVEV (reference sequence). V was trimmed by 5 bases and J by 7 bases, leaving 12 bases between them. This CDR3 is 13 amino acids long. This CDR3 reads CASSPRQINEQFF. CDR3 bases: TGTGCCAGCAGTCCCAGACAGATTAATGAGCAGTTCTTC.

This clonotype appeared a few times. The CDR3 bases are TGTGCCAGCAGCTTAGCTAGTCCGTCGAGTCACGACACTGAAGCTTTCTTT. Protein sequence: CASSLASPSSHDTEAFF. The rearrangement links TRBV7-8 to TRBJ1-1; D is uncertain. The CDR3 length is 17 residues. Germline values: CDR1 SGHVS, CDR2 FQNEAQ. The germline V and J ends were trimmed by 0 bases and 3 bases, with 17 bases remaining between them.

The V call is TRBV12-3 or TRBV12-4, the J call TRBJ2-3; D remains ambiguous. Trimming stripped 6 bases from V and 4 bases from J, with 14 bases between. The CDR3 runs to 14 residues. The CDR3 loop reads CASSSEPEADTQYF. In nucleotides, the CDR3 is TGTGCCAGCAGCTCCGAACCCGAGGCAGATACGCAGTATTTT.

There are a few counts of this clonotype. V is TRBV5-4 and J is TRBJ2-1; 7 bases align to TRBD2. Trimming took 4 bases from V and 5 from J; bases not matched to a gene: 9. This CDR3 comprises 15 residues. Germline CDR1 SGHNT, CDR2 YYREEE (reference sequence). The CDR3 here is CASSPVELADNEQFF. The CDR3 coding sequence is TGTGCCAGCAGCCCTGTTGAGCTAGCGGACAATGAGCAGTTCTTC.

J is TRBJ2-3 and V is TRBV28; D is perhaps TRBD2 (5 bases). The V and J ends lost 2 bases and 1 base respectively, with 13 bases between them. The CDR3 has 16 residues. Germline-derived CDR1 and CDR2 are MDHEN and SYDVKM. CDR3 nucleotide sequence: TGTGCCAGCAGTTTAGCAGCCACTAGTCGCACAGATACGCAGTATTTT. As protein: CASSLAATSRTDTQYF. Filled out from reference TRBV28 and TRBJ2-3, the complete variable domain reads DVKVTQSSRYLVKRTGEKVFLECVQDMDHENMFWYRQDPGLGLRLIYFSYDVKMKEKGDIPEGYSVSREKKERFSLILESASTNQTSMYLCASSLAATSRTDTQYFGPGTRLTVL.